This passage covers 10 T cell receptor beta chains from one sample sequenced in a study of T cell responses to AZD1222 COVID-19 vaccine. Method: immunoSEQ multiplex PCR; TCRdb's copy keeps in-frame clones and lacks some. The sample has some 180,000 clones, about 93% seen once. The source was peripheral blood, collected 28 days after the second AZD1222 dose. These TCRs come from an adult who received the AZD1222 COVID-19 vaccine.

The CDR3 region has the DNA TGTGCCAGCAGCACCGAGGGTAGCGGGCGTACCGCAGATACGCAGTATTTT. This encodes CASSTEGSGRTADTQYF. This chain connects TRBV28 to TRBJ2-3, with TRBD2 matching 7 bases. Germline V lookup: CDR1 MDHEN, CDR2 SYDVKM. V shed 6 bases, J shed 4 bases, and the junction held 16 bases outside the gene matches. The CDR3 is 17 residues long.

The chain combines TRBV5-1 with TRBJ2-3; 8 bases fit TRBD2. The ends lost 4 bases at V and 4 bases at J; junction bases unmatched: 11. Germline assignment: CDR1 SGHRS and CDR2 YFSETQ. The CDR3 length is 16 residues. The CDR3 DNA reads as TGCGCCAGCAGCCCGGATCCCAGCGGGGGTTCAGATACGCAGTATTTT. Translated, it gives CASSPDPSGGSDTQYF.

The chain carries TRBV19 and TRBJ2-3; D could derive from TRBD1 or TRBD2 (6 bases each). The germline CDR1 and CDR2 sequences are LNHDA and SQIVND (reference sequence). The CDR3 is 15 amino acids. The V end was cut by 4 bases, the J end by 1 base, with 12 bases between. The CDR3, as DNA: TGTGCCAGTAGTACCCGGGGGCCCGGCACAGATACGCAGTATTTT. Protein: CASSTRGPGTDTQYF.

V usage is TRBV30 and J usage is TRBJ1-1; D not resolved. This CDR3 has 12 amino acids. V lost 3 bases and J lost 5, with 10 bases in between. Germline CDR1 GTSNPN, CDR2 SVGIG (reference sequence). The DNA for the CDR3 is TGTGCCTGGAGATGGCGAAGGACTGAAGCTTTCTTT. Translation gives CAWRWRRTEAFF.

This CDR3 reads CAWSRLAALSSYNEQFF. In nucleotides, the CDR3 is TGTGCCTGGAGTCGTCTAGCAGCCCTGAGCTCCTACAATGAGCAGTTCTTC. The chain uses TRBV30 and TRBJ2-1, with TRBD2 as a possible D gene (5 bases). Trimming pared 2 bases from V and 0 bases from J, leaving 17 bases between. Germline lookup yields CDR1 GTSNPN and CDR2 SVGIG (reference sequence). The CDR3 spans 17 residues.

The chain has TRBV27 and TRBJ2-5; 10 nucleotides match TRBD1. The V and J ends lost 2 bases and 0 bases, in that order; junction bases with no gene match: 12. The length of the CDR3 is 19 residues. In germline, CDR1 is MNHEY, CDR2 SMNVEV (reference sequence). The CDR3, as DNA: TGTGCCAGCAGTTTAGTATGGACAGGGGGTAGTTCGTACCAAGAGACCCAGTACTTC. Translation: CASSLVWTGGSSYQETQYF.

This clone was recorded only once. The rearrangement joins TRBV25-1 to TRBJ2-2, with TRBD2 identical over 13 bases. V gave up 8 bases and J gave up 2 bases; unmatched junction bases: 8. This CDR3 spans 17 amino acids. Per germline, CDR1 MGHDK and CDR2 SYGVNS. CDR3 nucleotides: TGTGCCAGCTACGGACTAGCGGGGGAGCTCAACACCGGGGAGCTGTTTTTT. It codes for CASYGLAGELNTGELFF.

The V gene is TRBV13, the J gene TRBJ2-7; no clear D. The CDR3 is 13 residues long. The V and J ends lost 0 bases and 6 bases respectively, with 9 bases between them. Germline V gene sequence: CDR1 PRHDT, CDR2 FYEKMQ (reference sequence). DNA of the CDR3: TGTGCCAGCAGCTTAGGTTCCGTCCGCGAGCAGTACTTC. Protein sequence: CASSLGSVREQYF.

CDR3 loop: CATSVQGAEDTQYF. The CDR3 bases are TGTGCCACCAGCGTCCAAGGGGCGGAAGATACGCAGTATTTT. The V call is TRBV15, the J call TRBJ2-3, with a weak D call TRBD1 (5 bases). CDR1 and CDR2 (germline): LNHNV, YYDKDF (reference sequence). The CDR3 consists of 14 residues. Trimming took 5 bases from V and 5 from J, leaving 14 bases between them. Full variable domain (remainder filled in from reference TRBV15 and TRBJ2-3): DAMVIQNPRYQVTQFGKPVTLSCSQTLNHNVMYWYQQKSSQAPKLLFHYYDKDFNNEADTPDNFQSRRPNTSFCFLDIRSPGLGDTAMYLCATSVQGAEDTQYFGPGTRLTVL.

The chain recombines TRBV7-9 with TRBJ1-1; tentatively, D is TRBD1 (5 bases). V shed 0 bases and J shed 10 bases, with 12 bases lying between them. The germline V gene has CDR1 SEHNR and CDR2 FQNEAQ (reference sequence). This CDR3 region has 13 residues. The chain's CDR3 is CASSLASGEGAFF. DNA for the CDR3: TGTGCCAGCAGCTTAGCTTCGGGGGAAGGAGCTTTCTTT.